This T cell receptor (beta chain) was recovered during a study of CD8 T cells in Susac syndrome. CDR3 length: 13 amino acids. Per the germline V gene, CDR1 is MNHEY and CDR2 is SMNVEV (reference sequence). The V end was cut by 4 bases, the J end by 6 bases, with 10 bases between. The RNA, about 0.45 to 1 ug, was put through reverse transcription using random hexamers. Each CDR3 protein gets one entry after TCRdb re-called the immunoSEQ multiplex PCR reads with MiXCR. Of about 120,000 distinct CDR3 sequences detected, roughly 95% appear once; the ten largest clones hold roughly 0.14%. The sequenced sample consisted of CD4+ T cells from PBMCs. The receptor was isolated from a human donor with Susac syndrome. This chain uses TRBV27 with TRBJ2-1; D is uncertain. For the CDR3, the DNA is TGTGCCAGCAGTTCCCCTCCCTCCAATGAGCAGTTCTTC. This codes for CASSSPPSNEQFF.